One and the same sample provided the 20 T cell receptor beta chains below, sequenced in a study of cytomegalovirus exposure and HLA in healthy donors (dated by TCRdb to about 2017). The receptor library was made with the immunoSEQ multiplex PCR assay. The multiplex PCR relied on a mix of 60 forward primers for TCR Vbeta segments and 13 reverse primers for TCR Jbeta segments. TCRdb's version of the immuneACCESS table is confined to in-frame rearrangements and falls short of the full clone set. An unresolved V gene accounts for under half of the shortfall where checked; the remainder is of unknown origin. This sample holds 140,000 or so clones; about 74% were observed only once. Clones ranked in the top ten supply under 2% of the sample. Sequencing used PBMCs. The source of these receptors is a woman aged 40 to 55 in good health and CMV-seronegative.

This clone appeared a few times. This sequence joins TRBV5-1 and TRBJ1-4; D not certain. The germline gives CDR1 SGHRS, CDR2 YFSETQ. V lost 4 bases and J lost 7, with 17 bases in between. The CDR3 totals 15 residues. The CDR3 reads CASSPVLRQSEKLFF. The CDR3 DNA follows: TGCGCCAGCAGCCCTGTGCTGCGACAAAGTGAAAAACTGTTTTTT.

The J gene is TRBJ1-3, the V gene TRBV28; D is perhaps TRBD1 (6 bases). The CDR3 extends over 17 amino acids. Trimming removed 2 bases from V and 1 base from J, with 15 bases in between. Germline-derived CDR1 and CDR2 are MDHEN and SYDVKM. The CDR3 protein is CASSLNGGPESGNTIYF. In nucleotides, the CDR3 is TGTGCCAGCAGTTTAAACGGGGGGCCTGAGTCTGGAAACACCATATATTTT.

This clone was seen a handful of times. This chain joins TRBV5-4 and TRBJ2-7, with a tentative D call TRBD2 (5 bases). The CDR3 extends over 17 amino acids. CDR1 and CDR2 from the germline V gene are SGHNT and YYREEE (reference sequence). Trimming removed 4 bases at V and 6 bases at J, with 26 bases between. The CDR3 DNA reads as TGTGCCAGCAGCCGCAGCATCGGGATGCGCCTCACGGGCGAGCAGTACTTC. Protein product: CASSRSIGMRLTGEQYF.

This chain links TRBV7-9 with TRBJ1-6, with 10 bases that match TRBD1. Germline V gene lookup returns CDR1 SEHNR and CDR2 FQNEAQ (reference sequence). This CDR3 region has 18 residues. J lost 0 bases, V lost 7 bases, and 9 bases had no gene match. As DNA, the CDR3 is TGTGCCAGCACCATCGGGACAGGGGATCGCTCCTATAATTCACCCCTCCACTTT. Translation: CASTIGTGDRSYNSPLHF.

The chain has TRBV5-6 and TRBJ2-7; no reliable D call. Trimming cost V 5 bases and J 3 bases, with 18 bases left between them. In germline, CDR1 is SGHDT, CDR2 YYEEEE. This CDR3 comprises 15 residues. CDR3 amino acids: CASRPFDAPGYEQYF. The CDR3 nucleotides are TGTGCCAGCAGACCTTTCGACGCGCCAGGCTACGAGCAGTACTTC. The full variable domain, completed using reference TRBV5-6 and TRBJ2-7, is DAGVTQSPTHLIKTRGQQVTLRCSPKSGHDTVSWYQQALGQGPQFIFQYYEEEERQRGNFPDRFSGHQFPNYSSELNVNALLLGDSALYLCASRPFDAPGYEQYFGPGTRLTVT.

The chain links TRBV5-1 to TRBJ2-1, with TRBD2 as a possible D gene (6 bases). Trimming removed 4 bases at V and 1 base at J, with 18 bases between. Germline V gene data show CDR1 as SGHRS and CDR2 as YFSETQ. The CDR3 is made up of 17 amino acids. CDR3 sequence reads: CASSPGGGSKSYNEQFF. The CDR3 coding sequence is TGCGCCAGCAGCCCGGGTGGGGGGTCGAAATCCTACAATGAGCAGTTCTTC.

J is TRBJ1-2 and V is TRBV14; D gene unclear. This CDR3 is built from 14 residues. The V end lost 5 bases, the J end lost 4 bases, and 14 bases lay between the germline ends. In germline, CDR1 is SGHDN, CDR2 FVKESK. The CDR3 reads CASSARTEFYGYTF. CDR3 bases: TGTGCCAGCAGCGCCCGAACAGAATTCTATGGCTACACCTTC. The variable domain in full, with the rest retrieved from reference TRBV14 and TRBJ1-2, is EAGVTQFPSHSVIEKGQTVTLRCDPISGHDNLYWYRRVMGKEIKFLLHFVKESKQDESGMPNNRFLAERTGGTYSTLKVQPAELEDSGVYFCASSARTEFYGYTFGSGTRLTVV.

This clone came up a few times. The rearrangement joins TRBV10-3 to TRBJ2-7; weak D call: TRBD1 (5 bases). The CDR3 runs to 13 residues. V was trimmed by 4 bases and J by 0 bases, leaving 7 bases between them. The germline gives CDR1 ENHRY, CDR2 SYGVKD. CDR3 sequence reads: CAISGQGSYEQYF. CDR3 nucleotides: TGTGCCATCAGTGGCCAGGGCTCCTACGAGCAGTACTTC.

This clone was seen only once. The chain is built from TRBV10-1 and TRBJ2-5; tentative D call: TRBD1 (6 bases). V lost 3 bases, J lost 2 bases, and 13 bases lay in between. This CDR3 spans 15 amino acids. Germline V gene sequence: CDR1 WNHNN, CDR2 SYGVQD (reference sequence). CDR3 DNA: TGCGCCAGCAGTGACCAGGGGACCCGGCAAGAGACCCAGTACTTC. This sequence encodes CASSDQGTRQETQYF.

This chain joins TRBV29-1 and TRBJ1-2; 8 bases fit TRBD1. Trimming at V came to 7 bases and at J to 5 bases, leaving 6 bases not matched to a gene. Germline V lookup: CDR1 SQVTM, CDR2 ANQGSEA. This CDR3 has 12 amino acids. This CDR3 is CSADRVRYGYTF. As DNA, the CDR3 is TGCAGCGCGGACAGGGTTCGATATGGCTACACCTTC.

This sequence joins TRBV29-1 and TRBJ1-5; 9 positions agree with TRBD1. Per germline, CDR1 SQVTM and CDR2 ANQGSEA. V lost 4 bases to trimming and J lost 5 bases; unmatched junction nucleotides: 3. CDR3 length: 13 residues. As DNA, the CDR3 is TGCAGCGTTGGGACAGGGGTCGATCAGCCCCAGCATTTT. Its protein is CSVGTGVDQPQHF.

Worth noting for this clone: The sample contains more than one DNA sequence encoding this CDR3. The J gene is TRBJ1-5, the V gene TRBV5-8; D not certain. V dropped 0 bases and J dropped 1 base, with 8 bases sitting between them. Germline CDR1 reads SGHTS; CDR2 reads YDEGEE. CDR3 length: 15 amino acids. The CDR3 DNA reads TGTGCCAGCAGCTTGGGGCAGGTGAGCAATCAGCCCCAGCATTTT. As protein: CASSLGQVSNQPQHF.

This clone was seen more than once but under ten times. The gene calls are TRBV28 and TRBJ2-3; D call uncertain. The CDR3 contains 12 residues. The V end lost 4 bases, the J end lost 6 bases, and 8 bases lay between the germline ends. Per the germline V gene, CDR1 is MDHEN and CDR2 is SYDVKM. CDR3 bases: TGTGCCAGCAGTTATGGCCCGGATACGCAGTATTTT. Amino acids: CASSYGPDTQYF.

DNA for the CDR3: TGTGCCAGCAGTTCCCTCCCCGTACAGGCAGGGGGCACAGATACGCAGTATTTT. Protein: CASSSLPVQAGGTDTQYF. The genes are TRBV28 and TRBJ2-3; D might be TRBD1 (6 bases). This CDR3 has 18 residues. With 4 bases removed from V and 1 base from J, the gap between germline ends came to 21 bases. From germline, CDR1 is MDHEN and CDR2 SYDVKM. The full variable domain, its missing parts supplied by reference TRBV28 and TRBJ2-3, is DVKVTQSSRYLVKRTGEKVFLECVQDMDHENMFWYRQDPGLGLRLIYFSYDVKMKEKGDIPEGYSVSREKKERFSLILESASTNQTSMYLCASSSLPVQAGGTDTQYFGPGTRLTVL.

V usage is TRBV2 and J usage is TRBJ1-6; 8 nucleotides agree with TRBD1. With 6 bases clipped from V and 6 bases from J, the junction kept 7 bases outside the gene matches. The CDR3 is 15 amino acids. Germline CDR1 SNHLY, CDR2 FYNNEI. CDR3 in DNA: TGTGCCAGCAGCCAATTTGGACAGGGTAATTCACCCCTCCACTTT. Protein product: CASSQFGQGNSPLHF.

This rearrangement joins TRBV6-5 to TRBJ1-2; possible D gene TRBD1, 6 bases. Germline V gene lookup returns CDR1 MNHEY and CDR2 SVGAGI. The germline V and J ends were trimmed by 0 bases and 5 bases, with 13 bases remaining between them. This CDR3 is built from 15 residues. The CDR3 protein is CASSYSWGQGYGYTF. DNA for the CDR3: TGTGCCAGCAGTTACTCGTGGGGCCAGGGGTATGGCTACACCTTC.

This clone was counted a single time. The chain employs TRBV10-1 and TRBJ2-3, with 12 bases fitting TRBD2. Germline lookup yields CDR1 WNHNN and CDR2 SYGVQD (reference sequence). V dropped 2 bases and J dropped 6; count of bases not matched to a gene: 3. This CDR3 has 15 residues. The CDR3 nucleotides read TGCGCCAGCAGTGAGACTAGCGGGAGGTCGGATACGCAGTATTTT. It is translated as CASSETSGRSDTQYF.

V and J are TRBV7-9 and TRBJ1-5, with D possibly being TRBD1 (5 bases). Germline assignment: CDR1 SEHNR and CDR2 FQNEAQ (reference sequence). This CDR3 spans 13 amino acids. The V end was cut by 6 bases, the J end by 3 bases, with 9 bases between. The CDR3: CASSWDSNQPQHF. CDR3 in DNA: TGTGCCAGCAGTTGGGACTCCAATCAGCCCCAGCATTTT.

The J gene is TRBJ1-2, the V gene TRBV11-2, with TRBD1 matching 7 bases. The CDR3 consists of 15 residues. Germline V lookup: CDR1 SGHAT, CDR2 FQNNGV. The trim removed 4 bases at V and 6 bases at J, leaving 11 bases unmatched. CDR3: CASSSIRTGVNGYTF. The CDR3 nucleotides are TGTGCCAGCAGCTCGATCCGGACAGGAGTTAATGGCTACACCTTC.

J is TRBJ1-1 and V is TRBV2; 8 nucleotides align to TRBD1. Trimming at V came to 10 bases and at J to 5 bases, leaving 6 bases not matched to a gene. The V gene's germline CDR1 is SNHLY and CDR2 FYNNEI. The CDR3 sequence is 12 residues long. The CDR3 sequence is CANQGAHTEAFF. The CDR3 coding sequence is TGTGCCAACCAGGGGGCGCATACTGAAGCTTTCTTT.